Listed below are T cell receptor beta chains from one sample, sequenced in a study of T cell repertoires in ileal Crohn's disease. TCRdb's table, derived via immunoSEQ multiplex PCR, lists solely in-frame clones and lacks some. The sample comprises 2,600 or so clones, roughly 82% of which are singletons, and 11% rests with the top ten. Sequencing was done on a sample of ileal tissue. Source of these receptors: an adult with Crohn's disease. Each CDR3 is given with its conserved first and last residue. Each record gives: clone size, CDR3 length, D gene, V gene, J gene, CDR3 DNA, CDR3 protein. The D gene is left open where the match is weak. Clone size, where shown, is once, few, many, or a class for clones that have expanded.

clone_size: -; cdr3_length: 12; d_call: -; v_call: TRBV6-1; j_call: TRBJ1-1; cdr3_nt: TGTGTTAGCTCTTTTTTGAACACTGAAGCTTTCTTT; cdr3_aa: CVSSFLNTEAFF
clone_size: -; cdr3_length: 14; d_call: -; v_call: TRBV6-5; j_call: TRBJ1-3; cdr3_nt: TGTGCCAGCATCGTACAGGGTTCTGGAAACACCATATATTTT; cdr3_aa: CASIVQGSGNTIYF
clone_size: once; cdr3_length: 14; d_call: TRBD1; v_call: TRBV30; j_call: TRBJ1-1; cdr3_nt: TGTGCCCTTCGGCGACAGGGCCTGAACACTGAAGCTTTCTTT; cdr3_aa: CALRRQGLNTEAFF
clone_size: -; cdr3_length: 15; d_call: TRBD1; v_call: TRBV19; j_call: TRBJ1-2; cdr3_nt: TGTGCCAGTAGTATTGTGGGACAGCAAAGGGGTGGCTACACCTTC; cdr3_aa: CASSIVGQQRGGYTF
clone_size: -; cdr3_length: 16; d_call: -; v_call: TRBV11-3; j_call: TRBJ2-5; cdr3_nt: TGTGCCAGCAGCACCCTGTCGGGAGATACCGAAGAGACCCAGTACTTC; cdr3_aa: CASSTLSGDTEETQYF
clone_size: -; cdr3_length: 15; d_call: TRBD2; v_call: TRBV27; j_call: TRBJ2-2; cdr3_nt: TGTGCCAGCAGTCCTAGGACTAGCGGGACCGGGGAGCTGTTTTTT; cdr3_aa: CASSPRTSGTGELFF
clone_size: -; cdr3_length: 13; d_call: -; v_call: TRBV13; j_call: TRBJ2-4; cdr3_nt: TGTGCCAGCAGTACAGGGTTTAGAAACATTCAGTACTTC; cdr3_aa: CASSTGFRNIQYF
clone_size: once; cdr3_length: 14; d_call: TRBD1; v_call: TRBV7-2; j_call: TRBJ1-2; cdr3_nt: TGTGCCAGCAGCTTGGGGACAGGGCTTGGGGGCTACACCTTC; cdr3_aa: CASSLGTGLGGYTF
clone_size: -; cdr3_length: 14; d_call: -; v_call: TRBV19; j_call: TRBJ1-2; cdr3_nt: TGTGCCAGTAGTATGGATGGGGGCCGCTATGGCTACACCTTC; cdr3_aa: CASSMDGGRYGYTF
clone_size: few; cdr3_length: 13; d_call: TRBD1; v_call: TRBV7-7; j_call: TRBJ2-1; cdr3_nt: TGTGCCAGCAGCAAAGACAGGGGTAATGAGCAGTTCTTC; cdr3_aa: CASSKDRGNEQFF
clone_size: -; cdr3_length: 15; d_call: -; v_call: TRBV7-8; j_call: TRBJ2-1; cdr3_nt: TGTGCCAGCAGCCAACCCGGGGGTGCTAACAATGAGCAGTTCTTC; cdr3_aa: CASSQPGGANNEQFF
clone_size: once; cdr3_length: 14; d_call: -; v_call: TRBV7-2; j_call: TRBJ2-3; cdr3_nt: TGTGCCAGCAGCTTAGTCGAACAGGCAGATACGCAGTATTTT; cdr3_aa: CASSLVEQADTQYF
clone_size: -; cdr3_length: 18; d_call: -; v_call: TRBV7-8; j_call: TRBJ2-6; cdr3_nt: TGTGCCAGCAGCTTACCTTGTTACCCACAAAGTCGGGCCAACGTCCTGACTTTC; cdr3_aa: CASSLPCYPQSRANVLTF
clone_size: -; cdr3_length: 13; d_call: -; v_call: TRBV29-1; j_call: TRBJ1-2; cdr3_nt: TGCAGCGTTGGGGGAGGGGCGCCCTATGGCTACACCTTC; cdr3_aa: CSVGGGAPYGYTF
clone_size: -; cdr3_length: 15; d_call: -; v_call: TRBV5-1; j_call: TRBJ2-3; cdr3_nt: TGTGCCAGCAGCTTGGCTGGCGGGAAGGCAGATACGCAGTATTTT; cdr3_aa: CASSLAGGKADTQYF
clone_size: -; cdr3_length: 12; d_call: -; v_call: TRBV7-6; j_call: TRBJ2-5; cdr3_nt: TGTGCCAGCAGCTCACATTACGAGACCCAGTACTTC; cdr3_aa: CASSSHYETQYF
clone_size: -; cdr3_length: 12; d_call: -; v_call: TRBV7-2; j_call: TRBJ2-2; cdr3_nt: TGTGCCAGCAGCGTCAGGATCGGGGAGCTGTTTTTT; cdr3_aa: CASSVRIGELFF
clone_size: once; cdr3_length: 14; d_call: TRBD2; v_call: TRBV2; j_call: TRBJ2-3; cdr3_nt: TGTGCCAGCAGTGTAGCGGGGGGGGAAGATACGCAGTATTTT; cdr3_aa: CASSVAGGEDTQYF
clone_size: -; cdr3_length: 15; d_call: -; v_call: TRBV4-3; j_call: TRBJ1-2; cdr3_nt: TGCGCCAGCAGCCACCAAAACACAGGGAACTATGGCTACACCTTC; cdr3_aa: CASSHQNTGNYGYTF
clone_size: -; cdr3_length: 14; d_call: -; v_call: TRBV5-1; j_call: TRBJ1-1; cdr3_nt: TGTGCCAGCAGCTTGGCCCCTATGAACACTGAAGCTTTCTTT; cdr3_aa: CASSLAPMNTEAFF
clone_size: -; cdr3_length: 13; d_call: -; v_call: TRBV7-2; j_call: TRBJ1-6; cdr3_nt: TGTGCCAGCAACAACCTGGACAAATCCCCCCTCCACTTT; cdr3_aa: CASNNLDKSPLHF
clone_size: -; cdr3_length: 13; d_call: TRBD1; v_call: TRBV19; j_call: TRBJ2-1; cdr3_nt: TGTGCCAGTCAGGGACAGGGGGCGATTGAGCAGTTCTTC; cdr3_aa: CASQGQGAIEQFF
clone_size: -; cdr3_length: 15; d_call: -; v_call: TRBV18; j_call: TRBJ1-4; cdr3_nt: TGTGCCAGCTCACCAGGGGCAGGGGTAAATGAAAAACTGTTTTTT; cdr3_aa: CASSPGAGVNEKLFF
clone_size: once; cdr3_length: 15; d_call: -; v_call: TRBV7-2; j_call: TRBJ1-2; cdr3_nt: TGTGCCAGCAGCTTACAGACCCGGGGTTACGACGGCTACACCTTC; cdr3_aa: CASSLQTRGYDGYTF
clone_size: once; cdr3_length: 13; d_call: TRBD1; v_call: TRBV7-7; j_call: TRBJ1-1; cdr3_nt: TGTGCCAGCAGCTCCGACAGGGACACTGAAGCTTTCTTT; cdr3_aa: CASSSDRDTEAFF
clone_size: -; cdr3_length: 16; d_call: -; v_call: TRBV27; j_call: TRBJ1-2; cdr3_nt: TGTGCCAGCACTGAGAGGGCCTCCTTGGGCAACTATGGCTACACCTTC; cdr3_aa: CASTERASLGNYGYTF
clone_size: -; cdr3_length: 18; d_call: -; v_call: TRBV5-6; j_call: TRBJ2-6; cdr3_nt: TGTGCCAGCAGCGGGTGGGCAGGAAGCTTTCGTGGGGCCAACGTCCTGACTTTC; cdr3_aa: CASSGWAGSFRGANVLTF
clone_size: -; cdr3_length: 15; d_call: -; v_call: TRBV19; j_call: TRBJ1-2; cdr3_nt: TGTGCCAGTAGCTTCATGGGGGCGTCTAACTATGGCTACACCTTC; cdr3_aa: CASSFMGASNYGYTF
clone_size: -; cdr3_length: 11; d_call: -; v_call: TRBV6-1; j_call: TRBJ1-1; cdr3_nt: TGTGCCAGCTTGGCGGTGAGTGAAGCTTTCTTT; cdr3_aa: CASLAVSEAFF
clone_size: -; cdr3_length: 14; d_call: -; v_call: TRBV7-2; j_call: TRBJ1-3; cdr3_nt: TGTGCCAGCAGCTCTGGGCACTCTGGAAACACCATATATTTT; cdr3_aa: CASSSGHSGNTIYF
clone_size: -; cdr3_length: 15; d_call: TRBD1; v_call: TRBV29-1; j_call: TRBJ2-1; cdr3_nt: TGCAGCGCCATGGGGTCCAGGGGGCGAACAGATGAGCAGTTCTTC; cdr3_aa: CSAMGSRGRTDEQFF
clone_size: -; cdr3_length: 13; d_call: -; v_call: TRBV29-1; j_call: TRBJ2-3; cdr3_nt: TGCAGCGCCGGGACTGACAGCACAGATACGCAGTATTTT; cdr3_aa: CSAGTDSTDTQYF
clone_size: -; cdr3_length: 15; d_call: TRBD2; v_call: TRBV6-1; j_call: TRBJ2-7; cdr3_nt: TGTGCCAGCAGTGTGGAGCTAGCGGGGTCAGGCGAGCAGTACTTC; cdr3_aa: CASSVELAGSGEQYF
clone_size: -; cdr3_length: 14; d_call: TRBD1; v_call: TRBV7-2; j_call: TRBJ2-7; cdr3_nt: TGTGCCAGCAGCTTAGACAGGGGGCTGTACGAGCAGTACTTC; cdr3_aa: CASSLDRGLYEQYF
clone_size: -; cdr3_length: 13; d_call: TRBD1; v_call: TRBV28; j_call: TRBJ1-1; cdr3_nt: TGTGCCAGCAGCCCCGGGACAGACACTGAAGCTTTCTTT; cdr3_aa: CASSPGTDTEAFF
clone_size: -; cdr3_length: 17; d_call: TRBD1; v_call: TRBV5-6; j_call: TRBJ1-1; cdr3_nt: TGTGCCAGCAGCTTACGACAGGGGGCCTACTCGGGCACTGAAGCTTTCTTT; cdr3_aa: CASSLRQGAYSGTEAFF
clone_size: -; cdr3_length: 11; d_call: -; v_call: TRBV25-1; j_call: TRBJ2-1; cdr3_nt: TGTGCCATCCGCGACTACAATGAGCAGTTCTTC; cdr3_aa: CAIRDYNEQFF
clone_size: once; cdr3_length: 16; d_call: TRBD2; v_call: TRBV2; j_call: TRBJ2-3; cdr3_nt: TGTGCCAGCGGAACGGGACTAGCGGGGGGGACAGTTACGCAGTATTTT; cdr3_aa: CASGTGLAGGTVTQYF
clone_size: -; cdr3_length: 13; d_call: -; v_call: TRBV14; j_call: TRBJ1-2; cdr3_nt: TGTGCCAGCAGCCCAGGGATTAGCTATGGCTACACCTTC; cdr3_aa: CASSPGISYGYTF
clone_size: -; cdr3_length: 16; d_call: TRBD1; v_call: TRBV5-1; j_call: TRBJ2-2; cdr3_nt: TGTGCCAGCAGCACACCGGGACAGGGCAGCACCGGGGAGCTGTTTTTT; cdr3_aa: CASSTPGQGSTGELFF
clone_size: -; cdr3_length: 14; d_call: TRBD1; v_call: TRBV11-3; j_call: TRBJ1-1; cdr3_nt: TGTGCCAGCAGCTTAGGTCAGGGGGCCTTTGAAGCTTTCTTT; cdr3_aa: CASSLGQGAFEAFF
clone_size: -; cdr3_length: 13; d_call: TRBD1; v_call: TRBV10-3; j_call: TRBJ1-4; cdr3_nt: TGTGCTGTTCAGAGGGGGCGCGAAGAAAAACTGTTTTTT; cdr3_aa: CAVQRGREEKLFF
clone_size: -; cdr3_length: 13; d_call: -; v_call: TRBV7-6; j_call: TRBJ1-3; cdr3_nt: TGTGCCAGCAGCCCCGGACTTGGAAACACCATATATTTT; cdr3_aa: CASSPGLGNTIYF
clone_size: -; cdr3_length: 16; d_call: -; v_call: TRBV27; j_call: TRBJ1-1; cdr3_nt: TGTGCCAGCAGGCTCGGATGGGGGGGAGGAAACACTGAAGCTTTCTTT; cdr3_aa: CASRLGWGGGNTEAFF
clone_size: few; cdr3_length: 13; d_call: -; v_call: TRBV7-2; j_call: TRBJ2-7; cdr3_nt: TGTGCCAGCAGCCGGGACTCACCCAACGAGCAGTACTTC; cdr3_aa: CASSRDSPNEQYF
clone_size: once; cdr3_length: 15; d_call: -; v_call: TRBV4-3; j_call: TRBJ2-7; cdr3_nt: TGCGCCAGCAGCCAAGATCGTGCAGGGATCTACGAGCAGTACTTC; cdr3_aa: CASSQDRAGIYEQYF
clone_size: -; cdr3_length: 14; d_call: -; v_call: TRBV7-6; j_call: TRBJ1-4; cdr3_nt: TGTGCCAGCAGCTTAGGGGAGGGGAATGAAAAACTGTTTTTT; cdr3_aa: CASSLGEGNEKLFF
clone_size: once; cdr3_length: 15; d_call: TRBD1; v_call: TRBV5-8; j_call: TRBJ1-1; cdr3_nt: TGTGCCAGCAGTGACCCAGGGGGTCGGGACACTGAAGCTTTCTTT; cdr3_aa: CASSDPGGRDTEAFF
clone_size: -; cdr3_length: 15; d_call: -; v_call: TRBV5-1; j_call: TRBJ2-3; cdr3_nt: TGTGCCAGCAGCTTGGAACGGGGTAGCACAGATACGCAGTATTTT; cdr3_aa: CASSLERGSTDTQYF
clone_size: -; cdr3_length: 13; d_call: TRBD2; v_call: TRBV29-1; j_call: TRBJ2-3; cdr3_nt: TGCAGCGTGGAAGCGGGAGGTTCAGATACGCAGTATTTT; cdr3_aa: CSVEAGGSDTQYF
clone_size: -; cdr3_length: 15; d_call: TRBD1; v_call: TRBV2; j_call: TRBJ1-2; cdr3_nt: TGTGCCAGCAGGGATCCTACAGGGGGTTTCTATGGCTACACCTTC; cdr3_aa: CASRDPTGGFYGYTF
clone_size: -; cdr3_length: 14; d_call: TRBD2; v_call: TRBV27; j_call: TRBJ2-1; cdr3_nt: TGTGCCAGCCGACTAGCGGGGGCCTACAATGAGCAGTTCTTC; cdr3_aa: CASRLAGAYNEQFF
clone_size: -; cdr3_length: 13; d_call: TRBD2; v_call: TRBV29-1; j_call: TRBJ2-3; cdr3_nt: TGCAGCGTAACTAGCGGGAGCACAGATACGCAGTATTTT; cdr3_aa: CSVTSGSTDTQYF
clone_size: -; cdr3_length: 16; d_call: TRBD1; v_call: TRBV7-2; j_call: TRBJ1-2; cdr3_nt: TGTGCCAGCAGCCCGAGCCCAGGGGGCACTAACTATGGCTACACCTTC; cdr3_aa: CASSPSPGGTNYGYTF